These 21 T cell receptor beta chains came from one sample sequenced in a study of blood T cell repertoires in COVID-19. Assay used: immunoSEQ multiplex PCR; TCRdb lists only in-frame clones, some missing. The sample carries some 170,000 clones, around four fifths recorded once. The source material was peripheral blood. The receptors stem from a woman older than 75 with acute or convalescent COVID-19.

The rearrangement joins TRBV18 to TRBJ2-4; the D is unclear. Trimming cost V 3 bases and J 6 bases, with 15 bases left between them. Per germline, CDR1 KGHSH and CDR2 LQKENI. The CDR3 is 15 residues long. The CDR3: CASSPYGGSGNIQYF. The CDR3 DNA is TGTGCCAGCTCACCTTATGGCGGATCCGGAAACATTCAGTACTTC.

The V call is TRBV5-6, the J call TRBJ1-2, with D tentatively TRBD1 (6 bases). The V gene lost 6 bases and the J gene lost 5 bases, with 17 bases spanning the gap. The CDR3 extends over 14 amino acids. From germline, CDR1 is SGHDT and CDR2 YYEEEE. The CDR3 sequence is CASTPRGAIYGYTF. The CDR3 nucleotides are TGTGCCAGCACCCCCAGGGGCGCGATATATGGCTACACCTTC.

V gene TRBV18 combines with J gene TRBJ1-2; TRBD1 might be the D (6 bases). Trimming left V 5 bases short and J 8 bases short, with 24 bases between. This CDR3 has 16 amino acids. The V gene's germline CDR1 is KGHSH and CDR2 LQKENI. The CDR3 DNA sequence: TGTGCCAGCTCAACAGGGACAAGAAGAATTGCCGGCGGCTACACCTTC. Protein: CASSTGTRRIAGGYTF.

This clone was recorded once. The chain's CDR3 is CASSPRDSIGYTF. The DNA of the CDR3 is TGTGCCAGCAGCCCTCGGGACTCTATTGGCTACACCTTC. V usage is TRBV7-9 and J usage is TRBJ1-2; weak D call: TRBD1 (5 bases). Deletions cut 5 bases from V and 7 bases from J, with 14 bases between. The CDR3 spans 13 residues. Per germline, CDR1 SEHNR and CDR2 FQNEAQ (reference sequence).

The chain joins TRBV15 to TRBJ2-5; D possibly corresponds to TRBD1 (5 bases). The germline CDR1 and CDR2 sequences are LNHNV and YYDKDF (reference sequence). The CDR3 length is 17 residues. The V end lost 1 base, the J end lost 6 bases, and 21 bases lay between the germline ends. The CDR3 nucleotides read TGTGCCACCAGCAGAGGGCGGTTGCGCAGGGATGACAAGACCCAGTACTTC. Translated, it gives CATSRGRLRRDDKTQYF.

V and J are TRBV5-4 and TRBJ1-2, with 8 bases lining up with TRBD1. V was clipped by 0 bases and J by 4 bases; unmatched bases: 11. CDR1 and CDR2 (germline): SGHNT, YYREEE (reference sequence). This CDR3 is 17 amino acids long. CDR3 sequence: CASSLDGRTGSFYGYTF. The CDR3 DNA sequence: TGTGCCAGCAGCTTGGACGGGAGGACAGGGTCCTTCTATGGCTACACCTTC. Using reference TRBV5-4 and TRBJ1-2 for the parts outside the CDR3, the full variable domain is ETGVTQSPTHLIKTRGQQVTLRCSSQSGHNTVSWYQQALGQGPQFIFQYYREEENGRGNFPPRFSGLQFPNYSSELNVNALELDDSALYLCASSLDGRTGSFYGYTFGSGTRLTVV.

The rearrangement uses TRBV10-3 and TRBJ2-3; D might be TRBD1 (6 bases). This CDR3 has 13 residues. The germline V gene has CDR1 ENHRY and CDR2 SYGVKD. Trimming removed 6 bases from V and 2 bases from J, with 9 bases in between. CDR3 protein: CAIRDRTTDTQYF. As DNA, the CDR3 is TGTGCCATCAGGGACAGAACCACAGATACGCAGTATTTT.

This clone was seen only once. The chain links TRBV4-1 to TRBJ2-7, with 9 bases lining up with TRBD1. The trim removed 7 bases at V and 1 base at J, leaving 5 bases unmatched. This CDR3 comprises 14 residues. Germline CDR1 and CDR2: MGHRA and YSYEKL. The CDR3 DNA reads as TGCGCCAGCAAGGGGGGACAGGGTTCCTACGAGCAGTACTTC. Protein: CASKGGQGSYEQYF.

This chain uses TRBV5-1 with TRBJ2-1; perhaps TRBD1 as D (6 bases). There are 15 residues in the CDR3. The V end was cut by 2 bases, the J end by 1 base, with 10 bases between. Germline CDR1 is SGHRS and CDR2 is YFSETQ. CDR3 sequence: CASSFPRGSYNEQFF. The CDR3 DNA is TGCGCCAGCAGCTTCCCTAGGGGGTCCTACAATGAGCAGTTCTTC.

This clone was counted a few times. This sequence joins TRBV7-2 and TRBJ1-5; D is unresolved. V dropped 1 base and J dropped 0 bases, with 7 bases sitting between them. The length of the CDR3 is 15 residues. Germline CDR1 reads SGHTA; CDR2 reads FQGNSA. Written as DNA, the CDR3 is TGTGCCAGCAGCTTAGAAGCCGGTAGCAATCAGCCCCAGCATTTT. The encoded protein is CASSLEAGSNQPQHF.

This rearrangement joins TRBV30 to TRBJ1-1; D is perhaps TRBD1 (5 bases). The CDR3 is made up of 14 amino acids. Germline CDR1 GTSNPN, CDR2 SVGIG (reference sequence). V lost 0 bases to trimming and J lost 2 bases, with 10 bases between them. The CDR3 DNA sequence: TGTGCCTGGAGTGTAGGGGTAGGAAACACTGAAGCTTTCTTT. Encoded protein: CAWSVGVGNTEAFF.

The chain has TRBV11-2 and TRBJ2-1; TRBD2 aligns across 7 bases. V was clipped by 0 bases and J by 7 bases; unmatched bases: 6. CDR1 and CDR2 from the germline V gene are SGHAT and FQNNGV. The CDR3 sequence is 15 residues long. In DNA form, the CDR3 reads TGTGCCAGCAGCTTAGATCGGGGAGGGTGGAATGAGCAGTTCTTC. This encodes CASSLDRGGWNEQFF.

The rearrangement uses TRBV19 and TRBJ1-2; D is ambiguous. The CDR3 runs 15 residues. V dropped 7 bases and J dropped 2 bases, with 17 bases sitting between them. The germline gives CDR1 LNHDA, CDR2 SQIVND (reference sequence). The CDR3 spells CASTQGAERNYGYTF. The CDR3 DNA is TGTGCCAGTACCCAAGGAGCAGAGAGAAACTATGGCTACACCTTC.

The rearrangement uses TRBV21-1 and TRBJ1-1; the listed D gene, TRBD1, was not tested against the DNA. TRBV21-1 is a pseudogene segment. The CDR3 contains 12 residues. The CDR3 DNA reads TGTGCCAGCTGGCAGGGTCCCACTGAAGCTTTCTTT. This gives the protein CASWQGPTEAFF.

The chain uses TRBV6-2 or TRBV6-3 and TRBJ2-2; unclear D gene. Trimming left V 5 bases short and J 6 bases short, with 10 bases between. The CDR3 runs to 13 residues. Germline assignment: CDR1 MNHEY and CDR2 SVGEGT. Written as DNA, the CDR3 is TGTGCCAGCAGTAAAATAGTTGCCGGGGAGCTGTTTTTT. Amino acids: CASSKIVAGELFF.

This clone was seen just once. V usage is TRBV29-1 and J usage is TRBJ2-7, with 7 bases fitting TRBD1. The length of the CDR3 is 13 residues. V shed 6 bases, J shed 3 bases, and the junction held 8 bases outside the gene matches. Looked up from germline, CDR1 is SQVTM and CDR2 is ANQGSEA. CDR3 residues: CSVPDRVVYEQYF. The CDR3 DNA is TGCAGCGTCCCTGACAGGGTTGTCTACGAGCAGTACTTC.

J is TRBJ2-1 and V is TRBV4-1; 10 bases align to TRBD2. CDR1 is MGHRA, CDR2 YSYEKL, per germline. The length of the CDR3 is 16 residues. Trimming cost V 0 bases and J 8 bases; bases outside gene matches: 7. CDR3 sequence (DNA): TGCGCCAGCAGCCAAGAAAGAGCGGGGGGGCCTTATGAGCAGTTCTTC. Translation gives CASSQERAGGPYEQFF.

This clone was observed a single time. V gene TRBV5-1 combines with J gene TRBJ2-7, with TRBD1 identical over 9 bases. V lost 0 bases and J lost 4; bases outside the gene matches: 8. Looked up from germline, CDR1 is SGHRS and CDR2 is YFSETQ. The CDR3 has 16 amino acids. CDR3 region: CASSLGSGTGQYEQYF. The CDR3 nucleotides are TGCGCCAGCAGCTTGGGGAGCGGGACAGGGCAGTACGAGCAGTACTTC.

The V and J genes are TRBV20-1 and TRBJ2-7; tentative D call: TRBD1 (5 bases). CDR3 length: 11 residues. V was trimmed by 5 bases and J by 5 bases, leaving 10 bases between them. CDR1 is DFQATT, CDR2 SNEGSKA, per germline (reference sequence). The CDR3 DNA reads TGCAGTGCTGGGGCAGGCCACGAGCAGTACTTC. It yields the protein CSAGAGHEQYF.

A single count supports this clone. The chain uses TRBV5-8 and TRBJ2-3, with 7 bases aligning to TRBD2. The J segment lost 4 bases and the V segment lost 4 bases, leaving 9 bases of the junction unmatched. This CDR3 comprises 15 residues. Looked up from germline, CDR1 is SGHTS and CDR2 is YDEGEE. The chain's CDR3 is CASSGRDYPPDTQYF. CDR3 DNA sequence: TGTGCCAGCAGCGGCCGGGACTATCCACCAGATACGCAGTATTTT.

In its sample, this clone was seen a few times. The same CDR3 can be traced to other DNA sequences in this sample. V usage is TRBV6-5 and J usage is TRBJ1-2; tentatively, D is TRBD1 (5 bases). The CDR3 covers 15 residues. The ends were cut back, 0 bases at V and 0 bases at J, with 8 bases in the middle. Germline V gene lookup returns CDR1 MNHEY and CDR2 SVGAGI. CDR3: CASSYSGGTNYGYTF. The CDR3, as DNA: TGTGCCAGCAGTTACTCGGGGGGAACTAACTATGGCTACACCTTC.